This TCR beta chain is from a study of regulatory T cells in long-lasting Graves disease. In this sample, this clonotype turned up many times. Building the TCR beta libraries relied on iRepertoire HTBI primers, and CDR3 regions underwent Arm-PCR. TCRdb re-called the multiplex PCR reads through MiXCR, storing one row per CDR3 protein. The repertoire has 300,000 to 400,000 distinct CDR3 sequences, about a sixth of them found once; the top ten carry 30%. Time point denoted: newly diagnosed GD, antithyroid drugs for less than 3 months. Making the TCR library involved RNA that had been extracted from PBMCs. This CDR3 region has 13 residues. Trimming left V 5 bases short and J 13 bases short, with 17 bases between. The germline gives CDR1 SNHLY, CDR2 FYNNEI. The sample also formed part of further work on T cells in Graves' hyperthyroidism and ophthalmopathy.

The sample here was peripheral blood mononuclear cells (PBMCs), taken at new diagnosis, from a patient treated with antithyroid drugs. The chain joins TRBV2 to TRBJ1-4; D is perhaps TRBD1 (6 bases). The receptor's source is a man aged 40-55 years with Graves disease. The CDR3 coding sequence is TGTGCCAGCAGTATCCGGGACATGGTATCACTGTTTTTT. The encoded protein is CASSIRDMVSLFF.